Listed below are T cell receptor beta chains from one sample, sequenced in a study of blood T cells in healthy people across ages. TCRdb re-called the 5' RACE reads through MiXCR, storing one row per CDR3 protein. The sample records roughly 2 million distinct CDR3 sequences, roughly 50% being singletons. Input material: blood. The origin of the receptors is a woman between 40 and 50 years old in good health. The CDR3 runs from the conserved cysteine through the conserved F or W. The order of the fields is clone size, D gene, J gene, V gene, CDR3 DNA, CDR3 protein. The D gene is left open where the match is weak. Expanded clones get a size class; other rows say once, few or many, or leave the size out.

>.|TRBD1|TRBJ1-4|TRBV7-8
TGTGCCAGCAGCTCAAACAGGGGTCGGAATGAAAAACTGTTTTTT
CASSSNRGRNEKLFF
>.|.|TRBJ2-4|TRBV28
TGTGCCAGCAGTTTGGGGACTCTCGGCGTGGCCAAAAACATTCAGTACTTC
CASSLGTLGVAKNIQYF
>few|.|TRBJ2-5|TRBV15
TGTGCCACCAGCAGAGATCCACAAGAGACCCAGTACTTC
CATSRDPQETQYF
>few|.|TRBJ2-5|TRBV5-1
TGCGCCAGCAGCAAGGACACCCGAGAGACCCAGTACTTC
CASSKDTRETQYF
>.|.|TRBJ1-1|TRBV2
TGTGCCATTACCGGACAAATGAACACTGAAGCTTTCTTT
CAITGQMNTEAFF
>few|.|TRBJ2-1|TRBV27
TGTGCCAGCAGTTTATGGGGGGCAGGGCAGTTCTTC
CASSLWGAGQFF
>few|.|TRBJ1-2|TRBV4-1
TGCGCCAGCAGCCTCCTACAGGGAGGGTCTAACTATGGCTACACCTTC
CASSLLQGGSNYGYTF
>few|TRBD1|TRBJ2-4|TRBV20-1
TGCAGTGCTCCTCGAACCAGGGGGATAGGGGAGCAGTACTTC
CSAPRTRGIGEQYF
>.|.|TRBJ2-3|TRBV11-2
TGTGCCAGCAGCTTAGACGCGGGGACCACAGATACGCAGTATTTT
CASSLDAGTTDTQYF
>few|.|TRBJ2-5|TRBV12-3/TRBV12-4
TGTGCCAGCAGCAGACTCATATCGGAGACCCAGTACTTC
CASSRLISETQYF
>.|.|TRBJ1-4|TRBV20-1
TGCAGTGCTCATAGACCGGGGGCCAATGAAAAACTGTTTTTT
CSAHRPGANEKLFF
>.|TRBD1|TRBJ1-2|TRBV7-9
TGTGCCAGCAGCTCGTTCCGGACAGGGTCTAACTATGGCTACACCTTC
CASSSFRTGSNYGYTF
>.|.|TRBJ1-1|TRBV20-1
TGCAGTGCTAGGGGTGTTCTGAACACTGAAGCTTTCTTT
CSARGVLNTEAFF
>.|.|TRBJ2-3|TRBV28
TGTGCCAGCAGCCAACAGGGAGATACGCAGTATTTT
CASSQQGDTQYF
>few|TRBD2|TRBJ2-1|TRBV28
TGTGCCAGCAGTTTATTCAGCGGGGAGTACAATGAGCAGTTCTTC
CASSLFSGEYNEQFF
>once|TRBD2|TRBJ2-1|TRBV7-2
TGTGCCAGCAGCCCACTAGCGGGGCCGGTAGGTGAGCAGTTCTTC
CASSPLAGPVGEQFF